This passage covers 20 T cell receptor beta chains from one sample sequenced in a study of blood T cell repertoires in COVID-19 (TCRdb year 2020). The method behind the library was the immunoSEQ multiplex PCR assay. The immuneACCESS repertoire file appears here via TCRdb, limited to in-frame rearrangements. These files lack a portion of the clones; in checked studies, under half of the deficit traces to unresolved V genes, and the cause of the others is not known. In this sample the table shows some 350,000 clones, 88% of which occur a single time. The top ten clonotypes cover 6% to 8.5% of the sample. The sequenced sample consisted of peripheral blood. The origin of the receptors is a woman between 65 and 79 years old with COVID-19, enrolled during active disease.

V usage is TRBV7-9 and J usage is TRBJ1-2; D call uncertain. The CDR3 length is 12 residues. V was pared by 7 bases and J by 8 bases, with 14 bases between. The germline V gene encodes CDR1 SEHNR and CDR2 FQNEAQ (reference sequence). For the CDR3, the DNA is TGTGCCAGCACCCCGCCCGGAGGAGGCTACACCTTC. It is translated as CASTPPGGGYTF.

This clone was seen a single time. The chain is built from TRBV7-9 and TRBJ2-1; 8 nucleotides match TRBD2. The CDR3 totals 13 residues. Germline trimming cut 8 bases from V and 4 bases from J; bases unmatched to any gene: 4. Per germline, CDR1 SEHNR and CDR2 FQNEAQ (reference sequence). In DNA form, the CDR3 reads TGTGCCAGCTCGGGACTAGGGTACAATGAGCAGTTCTTC. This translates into CASSGLGYNEQFF. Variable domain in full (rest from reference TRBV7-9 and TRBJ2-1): DTGVSQNPRHKITKRGQNVTFRCDPISEHNRLYWYRQTLGQGPEFLTYFQNEAQLEKSRLLSDRFSAERPKGSFSTLEIQRTEQGDSAMYLCASSGLGYNEQFFGPGTRLTVL.

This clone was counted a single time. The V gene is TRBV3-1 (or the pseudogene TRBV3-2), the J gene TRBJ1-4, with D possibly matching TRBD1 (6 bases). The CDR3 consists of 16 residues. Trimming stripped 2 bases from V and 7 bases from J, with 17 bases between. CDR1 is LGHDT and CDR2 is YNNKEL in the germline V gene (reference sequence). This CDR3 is CASSQLSGQLSEKLFF. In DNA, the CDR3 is TGTGCCAGCAGCCAATTGTCTGGACAGTTATCTGAAAAACTGTTTTTT.

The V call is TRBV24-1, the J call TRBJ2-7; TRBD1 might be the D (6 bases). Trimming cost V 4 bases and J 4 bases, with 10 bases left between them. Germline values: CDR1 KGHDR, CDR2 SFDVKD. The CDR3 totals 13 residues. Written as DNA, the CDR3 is TGTGCCACCAGTGAGGGGACACATTACGAGCAGTACTTC. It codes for CATSEGTHYEQYF.

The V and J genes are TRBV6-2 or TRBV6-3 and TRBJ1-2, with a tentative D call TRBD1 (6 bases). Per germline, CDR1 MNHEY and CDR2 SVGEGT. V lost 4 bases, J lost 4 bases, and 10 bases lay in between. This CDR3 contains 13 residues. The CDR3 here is CASSWGQAYGYTF. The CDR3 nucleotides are TGTGCCAGCAGTTGGGGACAAGCCTATGGCTACACCTTC.

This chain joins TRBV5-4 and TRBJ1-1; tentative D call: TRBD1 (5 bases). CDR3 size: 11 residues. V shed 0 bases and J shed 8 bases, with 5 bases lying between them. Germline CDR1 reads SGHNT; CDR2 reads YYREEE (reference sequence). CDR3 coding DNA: TGTGCCAGCAGCTTGGAGGGGGAAGCTTTCTTT. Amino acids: CASSLEGEAFF. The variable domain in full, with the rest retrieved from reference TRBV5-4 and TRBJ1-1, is ETGVTQSPTHLIKTRGQQVTLRCSSQSGHNTVSWYQQALGQGPQFIFQYYREEENGRGNFPPRFSGLQFPNYSSELNVNALELDDSALYLCASSLEGEAFFGQGTRLTVV.

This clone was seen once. This CDR3 reads CASSTNPGGGAFF. The CDR3 nucleotides read TGTGCCAGCAGCACGAATCCCGGCGGTGGTGCTTTCTTT. The chain employs TRBV28 and TRBJ1-1; no definite D call. CDR1 is MDHEN, CDR2 SYDVKM, per germline. Trimming removed 6 bases from V and 11 bases from J, with 19 bases in between. This CDR3 has 13 residues.

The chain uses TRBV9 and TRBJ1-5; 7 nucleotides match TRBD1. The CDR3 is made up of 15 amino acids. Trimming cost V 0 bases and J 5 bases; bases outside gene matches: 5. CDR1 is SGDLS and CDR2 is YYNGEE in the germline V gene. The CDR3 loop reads CASSVGDSFYQPQHF. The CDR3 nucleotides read TGTGCCAGCAGCGTAGGGGACAGCTTCTATCAGCCCCAGCATTTT.

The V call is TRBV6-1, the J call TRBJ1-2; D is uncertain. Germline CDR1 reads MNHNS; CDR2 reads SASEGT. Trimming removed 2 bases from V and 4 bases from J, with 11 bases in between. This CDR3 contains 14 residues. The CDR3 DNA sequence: TGTGCCAGCAGTGAAATGAGTTCCGGCTATGGCTACACCTTC. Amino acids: CASSEMSSGYGYTF.

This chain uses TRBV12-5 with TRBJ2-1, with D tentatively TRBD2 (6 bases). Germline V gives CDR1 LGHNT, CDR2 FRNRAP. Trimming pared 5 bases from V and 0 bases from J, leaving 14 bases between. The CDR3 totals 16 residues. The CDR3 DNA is TGTGCTAGTGGTGGAGGGGCAGGGCCCTCCTACAATGAGCAGTTCTTC. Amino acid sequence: CASGGGAGPSYNEQFF. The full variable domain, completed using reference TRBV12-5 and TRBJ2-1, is DARVTQTPRHKVTEMGQEVTMRCQPILGHNTVFWYRQTMMQGLELLAYFRNRAPLDDSGMPKDRFSAEMPDATLATLKIQPSEPRDSAVYFCASGGGAGPSYNEQFFGPGTRLTVL.

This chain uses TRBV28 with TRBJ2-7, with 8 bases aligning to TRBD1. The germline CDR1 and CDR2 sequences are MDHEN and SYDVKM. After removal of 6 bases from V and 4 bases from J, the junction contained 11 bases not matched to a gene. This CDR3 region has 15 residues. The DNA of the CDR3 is TGTGCCAGCAGGCAGGGGACAGGAGACTTTTACGAGCAGTACTTC. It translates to CASRQGTGDFYEQYF.

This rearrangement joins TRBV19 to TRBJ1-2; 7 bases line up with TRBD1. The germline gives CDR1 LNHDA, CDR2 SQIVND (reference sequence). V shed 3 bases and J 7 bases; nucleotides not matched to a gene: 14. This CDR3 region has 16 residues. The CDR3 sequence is CASSISIQGSVGGYTF. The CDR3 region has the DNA TGTGCCAGTAGTATCTCGATACAGGGGAGTGTAGGTGGCTACACCTTC.

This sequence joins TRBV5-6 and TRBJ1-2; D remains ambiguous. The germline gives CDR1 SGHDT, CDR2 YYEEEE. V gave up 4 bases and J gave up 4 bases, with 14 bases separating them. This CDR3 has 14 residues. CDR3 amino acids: CASSPSVAAYGYTF. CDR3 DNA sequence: TGTGCCAGCAGCCCGAGTGTAGCAGCCTATGGCTACACCTTC.

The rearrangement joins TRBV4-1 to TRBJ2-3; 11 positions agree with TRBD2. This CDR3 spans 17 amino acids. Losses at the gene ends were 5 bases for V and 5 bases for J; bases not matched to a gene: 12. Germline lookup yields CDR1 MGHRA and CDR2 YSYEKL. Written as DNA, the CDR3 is TGCGCCAGCAGCTCGTCGGGCCTAGCGGGGGGAGTAGATACGCAGTATTTT. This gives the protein CASSSSGLAGGVDTQYF.

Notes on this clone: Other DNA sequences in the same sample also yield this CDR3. The CDR3 DNA follows: TGTGCCAGCAGTGACTCCTTCTCCTACGAGCAGTACTTC. Translation gives CASSDSFSYEQYF. The rearrangement joins TRBV2 to TRBJ2-7; D is unclear. Between the trimmed V and J ends, which lost 3 bases and 0 bases, there was a span of 6 bases. The CDR3 loop spans 13 amino acids. Germline V gives CDR1 SNHLY, CDR2 FYNNEI. Together with reference TRBV2 and TRBJ2-7, the CDR3 gives the full variable domain: EPEVTQTPSHQVTQMGQEVILRCVPISNHLYFYWYRQILGQKVEFLVSFYNNEISEKSEIFDDQFSVERPDGSNFTLKIRSTKLEDSAMYFCASSDSFSYEQYFGPGTRLTVT.

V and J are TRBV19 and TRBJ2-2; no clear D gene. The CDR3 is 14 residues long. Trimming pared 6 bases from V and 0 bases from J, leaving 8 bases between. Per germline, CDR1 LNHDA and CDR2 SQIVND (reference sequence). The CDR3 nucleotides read TGTGCCAGTAGCGCTACGGCGAACACCGGGGAGCTGTTTTTT. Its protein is CASSATANTGELFF.

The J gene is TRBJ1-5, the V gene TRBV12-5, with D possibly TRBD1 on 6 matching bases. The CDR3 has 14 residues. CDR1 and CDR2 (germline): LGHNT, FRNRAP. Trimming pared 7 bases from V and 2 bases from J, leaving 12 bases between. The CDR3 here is CASARGLGNQPQHF. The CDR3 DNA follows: TGTGCTAGTGCGCGGGGGCTGGGCAATCAGCCCCAGCATTTT.

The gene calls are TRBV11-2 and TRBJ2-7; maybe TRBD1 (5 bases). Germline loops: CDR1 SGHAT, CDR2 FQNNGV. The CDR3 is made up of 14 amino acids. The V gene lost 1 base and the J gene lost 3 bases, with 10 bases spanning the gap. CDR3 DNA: TGTGCCAGCAGCTTAGGCCCAGGGAACTACGAGCAGTACTTC. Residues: CASSLGPGNYEQYF.

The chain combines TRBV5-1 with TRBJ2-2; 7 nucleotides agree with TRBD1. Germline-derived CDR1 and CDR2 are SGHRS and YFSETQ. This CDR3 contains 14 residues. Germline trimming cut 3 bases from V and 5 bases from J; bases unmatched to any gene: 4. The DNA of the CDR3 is TGCGCCAGCAGCTGGGACAGTTTTACCGGGGAGCTGTTTTTT. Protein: CASSWDSFTGELFF. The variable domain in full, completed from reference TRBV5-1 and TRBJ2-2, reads KAGVTQTPRYLIKTRGQQVTLSCSPISGHRSVSWYQQTPGQGLQFLFEYFSETQRNKGNFPGRFSGRQFSNSRSEMNVSTLELGDSALYLCASSWDSFTGELFFGEGSRLTVL.

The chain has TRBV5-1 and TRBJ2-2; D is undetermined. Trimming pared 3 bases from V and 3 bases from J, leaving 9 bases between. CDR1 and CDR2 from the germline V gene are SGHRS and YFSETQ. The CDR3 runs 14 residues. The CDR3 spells CASSSGSYTGELFF. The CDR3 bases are TGCGCCAGCAGCTCCGGGTCCTACACCGGGGAGCTGTTTTTT.